This paragraph covers one T cell receptor (beta chain) sequence. This sample is part of a study of blood T cell repertoires in COVID-19. Clones were sequenced by immunoSEQ multiplex PCR, and TCRdb holds only the in-frame ones, with some missing. The data contain about 190,000 clones, under 80% of them singletons. Germline CDR1 reads SGHNT; CDR2 reads YYREEE (reference sequence). CDR3 size: 14 residues. V lost 7 bases, J lost 5 bases, and 15 bases lay in between. The V call is TRBV5-4, the J call TRBJ2-2; TRBD2 is a possible D gene (5 bases). Sample: peripheral blood. This TCR came from a woman between 45 and 65 years old with acute or convalescent COVID-19. This chain's CDR3 is CASESGTRTGELFF. CDR3 bases: TGTGCCAGCGAGAGCGGAACGAGGACCGGGGAGCTGTTTTTT.